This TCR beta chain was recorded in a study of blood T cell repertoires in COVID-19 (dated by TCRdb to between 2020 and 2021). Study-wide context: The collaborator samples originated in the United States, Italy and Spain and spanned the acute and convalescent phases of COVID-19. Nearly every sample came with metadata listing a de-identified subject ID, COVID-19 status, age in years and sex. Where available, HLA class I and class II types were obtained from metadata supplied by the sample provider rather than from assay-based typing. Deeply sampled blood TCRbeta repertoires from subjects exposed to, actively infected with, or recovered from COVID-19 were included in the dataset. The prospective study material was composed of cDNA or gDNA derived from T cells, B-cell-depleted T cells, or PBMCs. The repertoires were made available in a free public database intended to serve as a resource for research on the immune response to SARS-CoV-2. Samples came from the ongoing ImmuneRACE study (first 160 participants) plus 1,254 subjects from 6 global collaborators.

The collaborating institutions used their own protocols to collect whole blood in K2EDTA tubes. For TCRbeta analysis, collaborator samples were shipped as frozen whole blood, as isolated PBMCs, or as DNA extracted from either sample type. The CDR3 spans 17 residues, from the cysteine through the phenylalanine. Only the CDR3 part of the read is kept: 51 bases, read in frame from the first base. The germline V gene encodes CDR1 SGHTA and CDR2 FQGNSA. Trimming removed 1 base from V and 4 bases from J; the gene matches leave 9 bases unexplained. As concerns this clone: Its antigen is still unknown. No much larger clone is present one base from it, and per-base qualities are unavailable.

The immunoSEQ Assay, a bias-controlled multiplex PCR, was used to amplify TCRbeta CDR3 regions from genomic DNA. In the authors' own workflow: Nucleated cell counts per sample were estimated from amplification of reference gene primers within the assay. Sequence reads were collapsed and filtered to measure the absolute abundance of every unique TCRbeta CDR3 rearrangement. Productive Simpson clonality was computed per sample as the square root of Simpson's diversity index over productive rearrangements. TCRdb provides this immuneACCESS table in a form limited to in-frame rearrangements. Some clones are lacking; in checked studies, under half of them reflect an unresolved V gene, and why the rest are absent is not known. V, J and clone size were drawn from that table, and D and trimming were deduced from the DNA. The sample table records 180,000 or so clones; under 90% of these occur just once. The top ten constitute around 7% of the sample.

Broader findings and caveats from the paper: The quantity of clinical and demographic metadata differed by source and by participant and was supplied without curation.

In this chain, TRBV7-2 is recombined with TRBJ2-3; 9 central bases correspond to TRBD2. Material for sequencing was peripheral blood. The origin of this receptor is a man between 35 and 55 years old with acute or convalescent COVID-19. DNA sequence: TGTGCCAGCAGCTTAGGAGCGGGGGGCGGTATTCCAGATACGCAGTATTTT. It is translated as CASSLGAGGGIPDTQYF.